The rows below give T cell receptor beta chains drawn from one sample of a study of T cells after yellow fever vaccination. TCRdb re-analysed the 5' RACE reads in MiXCR, keeping a single row per CDR3 protein. The repertoire holds just under 600,000 distinct CDR3 sequences, with around an eighth as singletons. The sample was PBMCs, taken on the day of the yellow fever booster vaccination. These receptors all stem from a man aged 30 to 39 who received the YFV17D yellow fever vaccine. The CDR3 runs from the conserved cysteine through the conserved F or W. A D gene is named only where the DNA matches it firmly. Rows may omit the clone size; those that give it use once, few, many or a size class.

clone size | J gene | V gene | D gene | CDR3 protein | CDR3 DNA
few | TRBJ2-7 | TRBV28 | NA | CASSPWREAYEQYF | TGTGCCAGCAGCCCGTGGAGGGAAGCCTACGAGCAGTACTTC
many | TRBJ2-3 | TRBV6-2/TRBV6-3 | NA | CASSFIWKRSTDTQYF | TGTGCCAGCAGTTTCATTTGGAAGCGGTCCACAGATACGCAGTATTTT
few | TRBJ2-3 | TRBV7-9 | TRBD1 | CASIRRDRVPDTQYF | TGTGCCAGCATCCGCCGGGACAGGGTGCCAGATACGCAGTATTTT
few | TRBJ1-1 | TRBV12-3/TRBV12-4 | TRBD1 | CASSSRGGNTEAFF | TGTGCCAGCAGTTCCAGGGGGGGCAACACTGAAGCTTTCTTT
few | TRBJ2-3 | TRBV20-1 | NA | CSAGNRDPGRDTQYF | TGCAGTGCGGGGAACCGGGACCCGGGCAGAGATACGCAGTATTTT
NA | TRBJ2-5 | TRBV5-5 | TRBD1 | CASSSIWTGATQYF | TGTGCCAGCAGCTCAATTTGGACAGGGGCGACCCAGTACTTC
NA | TRBJ2-3 | TRBV12-3/TRBV12-4 | NA | CASTKPEAADTQYF | TGTGCCAGCACCAAACCCGAAGCGGCAGATACGCAGTATTTT
few | TRBJ1-6 | TRBV10-3 | NA | CAISERDVNSPLHF | TGTGCCATCAGTGAAAGGGATGTTAATTCACCCCTCCACTTT
NA | TRBJ2-7 | TRBV20-1 | NA | CSARGVYEQYF | TGCAGTGCTAGAGGCGTCTACGAGCAGTACTTC
NA | TRBJ2-1 | TRBV7-3 | TRBD2 | CASSLGRGFKNEQFF | TGTGCCAGCAGCCTCGGGAGGGGGTTCAAGAATGAGCAGTTCTTC
few | TRBJ2-1 | TRBV20-1 | TRBD2 | CSARTAGAYNEQFF | TGCAGTGCTAGAACGGCGGGAGCCTACAATGAGCAGTTCTTC
NA | TRBJ1-4 | TRBV29-1 | TRBD1 | CSVTGQGYEKLFF | TGCAGCGTTACGGGACAGGGGTATGAAAAACTGTTTTTT
few | TRBJ2-5 | TRBV21-1 | NA | CASSRRDRGRETQYF | TGTGCCAGCAGCCGCCGGGACAGGGGAAGGGAGACCCAGTACTTC
few | TRBJ2-1 | TRBV12-3/TRBV12-4 | TRBD2 | CASSFLAGEVQFF | TGTGCCAGCAGTTTTCTAGCGGGAGAGGTGCAGTTCTTC
many | TRBJ2-5 | TRBV5-1 | NA | CASSLGGLQETQYF | TGTGCCAGCAGCCTAGGGGGTCTCCAAGAGACCCAGTACTTC
NA | TRBJ2-7 | TRBV10-3 | TRBD2 | CAISEGGLDHEQYF | TGTGCCATCAGTGAGGGGGGACTAGACCACGAGCAGTACTTC
few | TRBJ2-2 | TRBV27 | NA | CASSWSRTNTGELFF | TGTGCCAGCAGTTGGTCGAGGACGAACACCGGGGAGCTGTTTTTT
few | TRBJ2-5 | TRBV7-6 | TRBD2 | CASSLQREVKTQYF | TGTGCCAGCAGCTTGCAGCGGGAGGTGAAGACCCAGTACTTC
NA | TRBJ2-1 | TRBV7-2 | NA | CASSFSRVNHSSYNEQFF | TGTGCCAGCAGCTTCAGCAGGGTAAACCATAGCTCCTACAATGAGCAGTTCTTC
NA | TRBJ2-3 | TRBV5-1 | NA | CASSIFYGTQYF | TGCGCCAGCAGCATCTTCTACGGTACGCAGTATTTT
many | TRBJ1-6 | TRBV5-1 | TRBD1 | CASSLVNGQGDSPLHF | TGCGCCAGCAGCTTGGTTAACGGACAGGGGGATTCACCCCTCCACTTT
many | TRBJ2-7 | TRBV6-5 | TRBD1 | CASRAGTGAYEQYF | TGTGCCAGCAGAGCCGGGACAGGAGCCTACGAGCAGTACTTC
NA | TRBJ1-1 | TRBV12-3/TRBV12-4 | NA | CASSPTPGGMNTEAFF | TGTGCCAGCAGCCCGACCCCGGGGGGGATGAACACTGAAGCTTTCTTT
few | TRBJ2-7 | TRBV6-1 | TRBD2 | CASRGGTSGILYEQYF | TGTGCCAGCAGGGGAGGGACTAGCGGGATCCTCTACGAGCAGTACTTC
NA | TRBJ2-1 | TRBV5-1 | TRBD2 | CASSLEGTSGNNEQFF | TGCGCCAGCAGCTTGGAAGGGACTAGCGGGAACAATGAGCAGTTCTTC
few | TRBJ1-4 | TRBV5-1 | NA | CASSFQGFPNEKLFF | TGCGCCAGCAGCTTTCAGGGGTTCCCTAATGAAAAACTGTTTTTT
few | TRBJ2-1 | TRBV2 | TRBD2 | CASKTSGRPNEQFF | TGTGCCAGCAAAACTAGCGGGAGGCCAAATGAGCAGTTCTTC
few | TRBJ2-5 | TRBV20-1 | TRBD2 | CSAGLAEMYQETQYF | TGCAGTGCTGGACTAGCGGAAATGTACCAAGAGACCCAGTACTTC
NA | TRBJ2-1 | TRBV5-1 | TRBD2 | CASSRGLAGGSYNEQFF | TGCGCCAGCAGCAGGGGACTAGCGGGAGGCTCCTACAATGAGCAGTTCTTC
few | TRBJ1-1 | TRBV15 | NA | CATSRDSYKAFF | TGTGCCACCAGCAGAGACAGTTATAAAGCTTTCTTT
few | TRBJ2-5 | TRBV5-6 | TRBD2 | CASSRRLAGGPGTQYF | TGTGCCAGCAGCCGAAGACTAGCGGGAGGGCCGGGGACCCAGTACTTC
NA | TRBJ2-4 | TRBV4-3 | NA | CASSQTHQEVLNF | TGCGCCAGCAGCCAAACTCACCAGGAAGTATTGAACTTC